This T cell receptor (beta chain) was profiled in a study of CD8+ T cells in alopecia areata. Study background: Treated patients swallowed 5 to 10 mg of oral tofacitinib twice daily.

Findings and limits, study-wide: Higher clonality was seen in lesional scalp than in normal scalp, especially in alopecia totalis/universalis.

The ends were cut back, 3 bases at V and 2 bases at J, with 9 bases in the middle. Germline CDR1 is LNHDA and CDR2 is SQIVND (reference sequence). The CDR3 contains 14 residues. As concerns this clone: Its specificity is unknown.

TCR sequencing used cDNA made by reverse transcription of extracted RNA. The method was immunoSEQ multiplex PCR; TCRdb's version includes in-frame clones alone and lacks a portion of them. This table holds about 270,000 clones, around 64% found once. Treatment denoted: oral pan-JAK inhibitor, 5-10 mg twice daily. Alopecia areata patients provided lesional scalp punch biopsies and peripheral blood, both collected for the study. This TCR was sampled from a human donor with alopecia areata. Material: CD4+ T cells sorted from blood, obtained around week 53, from a patient treated with tofacitinib. The chain links TRBV19 to TRBJ2-3; tentative D call: TRBD1 (5 bases). CDR3: CASSMGLITDTQYF. As DNA, the CDR3 is TGTGCCAGTAGTATGGGGCTTATCACAGATACGCAGTATTTT.